What follows is one T cell receptor (beta chain) and its context. A junction boundary mismatches the germline segment, possibly from a read error. In the authors' methods: Quantification of nucleated cells was approximated via reference gene primer amplification. Sequenced by immunoSEQ multiplex PCR; TCRdb stores in-frame clones only, minus some. That table gives V, J and clone size, and the DNA gave D and trimming. The sample records about 190,000 clones, around nine tenths being singletons. This CDR3 is 14 amino acids long. Germline V gene data show CDR1 as SGHDT and CDR2 as YYEEEE. The data originate from a study of blood T cell repertoires in COVID-19. Across the whole study: From T cells, B-cell-depleted T cells, or PBMCs came the material, which was cDNA or gDNA.

The clonotype originates from a woman aged 35 to 49 who had recovered from COVID-19. Sequences were obtained from peripheral blood. The chain has TRBV5-6 and TRBJ1-2, with 7 nucleotides matching TRBD1. For the CDR3, the DNA is TGCGCCACCAGGGGGGAGGGGGAGCGTATTGGCTACACCTTC. It yields the protein CATRGEGERIGYTF.